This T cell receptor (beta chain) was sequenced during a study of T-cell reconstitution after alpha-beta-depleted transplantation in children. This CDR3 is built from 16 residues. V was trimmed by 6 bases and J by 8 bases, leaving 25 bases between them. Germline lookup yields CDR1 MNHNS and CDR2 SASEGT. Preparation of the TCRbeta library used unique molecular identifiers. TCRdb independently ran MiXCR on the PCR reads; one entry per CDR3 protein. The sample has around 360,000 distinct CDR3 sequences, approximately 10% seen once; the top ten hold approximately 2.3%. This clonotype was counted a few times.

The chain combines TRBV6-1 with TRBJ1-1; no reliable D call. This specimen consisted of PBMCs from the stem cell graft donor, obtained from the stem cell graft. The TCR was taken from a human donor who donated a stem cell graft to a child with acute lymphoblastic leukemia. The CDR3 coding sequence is TGTGCCAGCAGCCCCGACCACGGAGAGGCCCATCAGGAAGCTTTCTTT. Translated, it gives CASSPDHGEAHQEAFF.